A single sample gave rise to the 23 T cell receptor beta chains below, sequenced in a study of T cell changes during pregnancy in multiple sclerosis. Profiled with immunoSEQ multiplex PCR; TCRdb holds only in-frame clones, not every one. Among about 73,000 clones, roughly 92% were seen once, and the ten largest hold about 2.5%. This specimen consisted of peripheral blood, obtained in the third trimester of pregnancy. These receptors came from a female donor in good health, enrolled as a control in a pregnancy study.

V is TRBV28 and J is TRBJ2-3, with 15 bases matching TRBD2. The germline gives CDR1 MDHEN, CDR2 SYDVKM. This CDR3 region has 17 residues. V lost 5 bases, J lost 3 bases, and 6 bases stayed unmatched. CDR3 region: CASSPSGTSGRTDTQYF. Written as DNA, the CDR3 is TGTGCCAGCAGTCCATCTGGGACTAGCGGGAGGACAGATACGCAGTATTTT. Full variable domain (remainder filled in from reference TRBV28 and TRBJ2-3): DVKVTQSSRYLVKRTGEKVFLECVQDMDHENMFWYRQDPGLGLRLIYFSYDVKMKEKGDIPEGYSVSREKKERFSLILESASTNQTSMYLCASSPSGTSGRTDTQYFGPGTRLTVL.

The J gene is TRBJ2-5, the V gene TRBV11-2; 7 bases match TRBD1. The junction had 20 bases not matched to a gene; V was cut back by 7 bases and J by 3 bases. CDR1 SGHAT and CDR2 FQNNGV come from the germline V gene. There are 18 residues in the CDR3. CDR3 sequence reads: CASILRAGGSYLEETQYF. The CDR3 coding sequence is TGTGCCAGCATACTCCGGGCAGGGGGTTCGTACCTTGAAGAGACCCAGTACTTC.

This sequence joins TRBV5-6 and TRBJ1-4; no clear D. Trimming took off 1 base at V and 5 bases at J, with 21 bases between the two ends. CDR3 length: 18 residues. The V gene's germline CDR1 is SGHDT and CDR2 YYEEEE. The CDR3 DNA reads as TGTGCCAGCAGCTTGTTGGCGGGCAGTCAGGAAGGAAATGAAAAACTGTTTTTT. This encodes CASSLLAGSQEGNEKLFF.

The CDR3 DNA is TGCGCCAGCCGACGGACACTTAACACTGAAGCTTTCTTT. Translation: CASRRTLNTEAFF. The J gene is TRBJ1-1, the V gene TRBV5-1; perhaps TRBD1 as D (5 bases). V lost 7 bases, J lost 2 bases, and 12 bases lay in between. CDR3 length: 13 amino acids. Germline lookup yields CDR1 SGHRS and CDR2 YFSETQ.

V usage is TRBV18 and J usage is TRBJ2-3; the match to TRBD2 covers 8 bases. Germline CDR1 KGHSH, CDR2 LQKENI. V lost 0 bases and J lost 6; bases outside the gene matches: 5. This CDR3 region has 15 residues. CDR3 in DNA: TGTGCCAGCTCACCACCTAGCGGGACCCGGGATACGCAGTATTTT. Protein sequence: CASSPPSGTRDTQYF. The complete variable domain, with remaining parts taken from reference TRBV18 and TRBJ2-3, reads NAGVMQNPRHLVRRRGQEARLRCSPMKGHSHVYWYRQLPEEGLKFMVYLQKENIIDESGMPKERFSAEFPKEGPSILRIQQVVRGDSAAYFCASSPPSGTRDTQYFGPGTRLTVL.

The rearrangement links TRBV7-2 to TRBJ2-1, with a possible D match to TRBD2 (6 bases). V lost 5 bases to trimming and J lost 3 bases, with 14 bases between them. Germline V CDR1 and CDR2: SGHTA, FQGNSA. The CDR3 is made up of 15 amino acids. CDR3 sequence (DNA): TGTGCCAGCAGCCCGCAGGGCGGGAACTACAATGAGCAGTTCTTC. Residues: CASSPQGGNYNEQFF.

This chain joins TRBV7-2 and TRBJ1-3; D is perhaps TRBD1 (5 bases). CDR3 length: 16 residues. V lost 2 bases and J 4 bases, leaving 15 bases between the germline ends. CDR1 and CDR2 (germline): SGHTA, FQGNSA. The CDR3 coding sequence is TGTGCCAGCAGCTTATCCACAGGACGCCCAGGAAACACCATATATTTT. Translation: CASSLSTGRPGNTIYF.

V and J are TRBV15 and TRBJ2-7; 8 bases fit TRBD1. Germline CDR1 LNHNV, CDR2 YYDKDF (reference sequence). V lost 4 bases to trimming and J lost 5 bases; unmatched junction nucleotides: 4. The CDR3 is made up of 13 amino acids. Here the CDR3 reads CATSIRGPDEQYF. The CDR3 region has the DNA TGTGCCACCAGCATCAGGGGGCCGGACGAGCAGTACTTC.

The rearrangement joins TRBV6-1 to TRBJ2-5; 8 bases map to TRBD1. V lost 6 bases and J lost 0; bases outside the gene matches: 6. There are 15 residues in the CDR3. Germline V CDR1 and CDR2: MNHNS, SASEGT. The CDR3 here is CASRDRGLYQETQYF. CDR3 DNA sequence: TGTGCCAGCAGAGACAGGGGCCTGTACCAAGAGACCCAGTACTTC.

V gene TRBV7-2 combines with J gene TRBJ1-1; D gene uncertain. CDR1 and CDR2 from the germline V gene are SGHTA and FQGNSA. The CDR3 length is 13 residues. V lost 0 bases to trimming and J lost 3 bases, with 5 bases between them. CDR3 in amino acids: CASSLARYTEAFF. The CDR3 coding sequence is TGTGCCAGCAGCTTAGCCCGGTACACTGAAGCTTTCTTT.

The chain couples TRBV6-4 to TRBJ2-2; D call uncertain. Germline values: CDR1 MRHNA, CDR2 SNTAGT. The V gene lost 6 bases and the J gene lost 2 bases, with 7 bases spanning the gap. CDR3 length equals 13 residues. CDR3: CASSTSNTGELFF. The CDR3 region has the DNA TGTGCCAGCAGCACTTCCAACACCGGGGAGCTGTTTTTT.

This chain joins TRBV2 and TRBJ2-7; D might be TRBD1 (6 bases). Germline V gene sequence: CDR1 SNHLY, CDR2 FYNNEI. The CDR3 covers 14 residues. Trimming took 8 bases from V and 0 from J, leaving 14 bases between them. CDR3 DNA sequence: TGTGCCAGCGACCCGGGACACAGCTCCTACGAGCAGTACTTC. Translating gives CASDPGHSSYEQYF.

The gene calls are TRBV6-1 and TRBJ1-1, with D perhaps matching TRBD1 (6 bases). Germline CDR1 is MNHNS and CDR2 is SASEGT. There are 14 residues in the CDR3. V was clipped by 5 bases and J by 4 bases, with 14 bases between them. CDR3: CASSQGGGGTEAFF. The CDR3 DNA reads as TGTGCCAGCAGTCAAGGGGGTGGAGGCACTGAAGCTTTCTTT.

The chain employs TRBV21-1 and TRBJ2-2; the D call in the table, TRBD2, was not verified against the DNA. TRBV21-1 is annotated as a pseudogene. The CDR3 is made up of 19 amino acids. In DNA, the CDR3 is TGTGCCAGCAGCGTACCGGGACTAGCGGGGGACCCGAACACCGGGGAGCTGTTTTTT. It yields the protein CASSVPGLAGDPNTGELFF.

The rearrangement joins TRBV19 to TRBJ1-1; tentative D call: TRBD1 (6 bases). This CDR3 is built from 15 residues. Trimming shortened V by 5 bases and J by 0 bases, and 13 bases separated the two germline ends. Germline V gene lookup returns CDR1 LNHDA and CDR2 SQIVND (reference sequence). CDR3 loop: CASSSSGTLNTEAFF. As DNA, the CDR3 is TGTGCCAGTAGTTCCTCCGGGACACTGAACACTGAAGCTTTCTTT.

The chain recombines TRBV19 with TRBJ2-7, with 8 bases that match TRBD1. The CDR3 loop spans 14 amino acids. Trimming at V came to 6 bases and at J to 2 bases, leaving 6 bases not matched to a gene. Germline V gives CDR1 LNHDA, CDR2 SQIVND (reference sequence). The CDR3 here is CASRPGQAAYEQYF. CDR3 in DNA: TGTGCCAGTAGACCGGGACAGGCCGCCTACGAGCAGTACTTC.

The chain joins TRBV7-2 to TRBJ2-5; weak D call: TRBD1 (5 bases). This CDR3 spans 14 amino acids. Trimming left V 5 bases short and J 2 bases short, with 12 bases between. Germline V gene sequence: CDR1 SGHTA, CDR2 FQGNSA. CDR3 residues: CASSGRGPQETQYF. CDR3 in DNA: TGTGCCAGCAGCGGAAGGGGCCCACAAGAGACCCAGTACTTC.

The chain recombines TRBV19 with TRBJ1-1, with D perhaps TRBD1 (6 bases). Trimming left V 5 bases short and J 1 base short, with 14 bases between. The CDR3 loop spans 15 amino acids. The germline gives CDR1 LNHDA, CDR2 SQIVND (reference sequence). For the CDR3, the DNA is TGTGCCAGTAGTTCCCCCGGGGACAAGAACACTGAAGCTTTCTTT. It codes for CASSSPGDKNTEAFF.

V is TRBV2 and J is TRBJ2-7; D is ambiguous. The V end was cut by 3 bases, the J end by 3 bases, with 12 bases between. Looked up from germline, CDR1 is SNHLY and CDR2 is FYNNEI. This CDR3 spans 14 amino acids. CDR3 in amino acids: CASSDAPNNYEQYF. Here the CDR3 DNA reads TGTGCCAGCAGTGACGCCCCCAACAACTACGAGCAGTACTTC.

The chain carries TRBV28 and TRBJ2-6; a possible D gene is TRBD1 (5 bases). V was trimmed by 8 bases and J by 4 bases, leaving 15 bases between them. Germline CDR1 is MDHEN and CDR2 is SYDVKM. CDR3 size: 15 residues. The CDR3 nucleotides are TGTGCCAGCGTCCAGGGTCTATCCGGGGCCAACGTCCTGACTTTC. This sequence encodes CASVQGLSGANVLTF.

This chain joins TRBV6-4 and TRBJ2-1, with a tentative D call TRBD1 (5 bases). The CDR3 totals 15 residues. V was clipped by 2 bases and J by 4 bases, with 12 bases between them. Per germline, CDR1 MRHNA and CDR2 SNTAGT. CDR3 in amino acids: CASSDRAGNYNEQFF. In DNA, the CDR3 is TGTGCCAGCAGTGACCGAGCAGGGAATTACAATGAGCAGTTCTTC.

The genes are TRBV2 and TRBJ1-5; TRBD1 matches at 7 bases. The CDR3 runs 13 residues. Germline lookup yields CDR1 SNHLY and CDR2 FYNNEI. The trim removed 5 bases at V and 4 bases at J, leaving 2 bases unmatched. The CDR3 DNA is TGTGCCAGCAGTAAGGGACAGAATCAGCCCCAGCATTTT. Amino acid sequence: CASSKGQNQPQHF.

The rearrangement links TRBV28 to TRBJ2-1; possible D gene TRBD2, 6 bases. V was clipped by 5 bases and J by 7 bases, with 12 bases between them. The CDR3 contains 13 residues. From germline, CDR1 is MDHEN and CDR2 SYDVKM. CDR3 residues: CASSSGSINEQFF. In DNA, the CDR3 is TGTGCCAGCAGTAGCGGGTCTATTAATGAGCAGTTCTTC.